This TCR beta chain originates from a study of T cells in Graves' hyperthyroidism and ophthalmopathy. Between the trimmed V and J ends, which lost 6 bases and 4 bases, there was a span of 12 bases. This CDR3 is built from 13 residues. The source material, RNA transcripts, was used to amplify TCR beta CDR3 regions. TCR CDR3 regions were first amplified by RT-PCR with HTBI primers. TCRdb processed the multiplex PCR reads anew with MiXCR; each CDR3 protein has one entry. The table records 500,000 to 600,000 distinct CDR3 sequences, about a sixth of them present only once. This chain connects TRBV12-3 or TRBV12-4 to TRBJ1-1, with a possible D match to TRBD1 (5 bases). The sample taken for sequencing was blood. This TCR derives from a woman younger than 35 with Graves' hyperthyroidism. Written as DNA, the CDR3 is TGTGCCAGCAGGCACCAGGGAGGCACTGAAGCTTTCTTT. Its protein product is CASRHQGGTEAFF.